This is a list of T cell receptor beta chains from one sample in a study of cytomegalovirus exposure and HLA in healthy donors. The repertoire was sequenced with immunoSEQ multiplex PCR; TCRdb's copy has only in-frame clones and lacks some. This repertoire shows approximately 74,000 clones, about 79% found once; its top ten account for roughly 7.1%. Sequencing used PBMCs. These TCRs come from a woman in her thirties or forties in good health and CMV-seronegative. The CDR3 runs from the conserved cysteine through the conserved F or W. A D gene is named only where the DNA matches it firmly. Only some rows state a clone size, as once, few, many or a class for expanded clones.

>NA|TRBV5-1|TRBD1|TRBJ1-1
CASSRQGMNTEAFF
TGCGCCAGCAGCCGACAGGGCATGAACACTGAAGCTTTCTTT
>NA|TRBV6-6|NA|TRBJ1-5
CASSYSTGVQPQHF
TGTGCCAGCAGTTACTCCACGGGTGTTCAGCCCCAGCATTTT
>NA|TRBV28|NA|TRBJ1-1
CASSPHRRDGEAFF
TGTGCCAGCAGTCCTCATCGGAGGGACGGTGAAGCTTTCTTT
>few|TRBV6-4|TRBD2|TRBJ2-3
CASSDSGGTDTQYF
TGTGCCAGCAGTGACTCGGGGGGGACAGATACGCAGTATTTT
>NA|TRBV2|NA|TRBJ1-2
CASSGGRGGDYGYTF
TGTGCCAGCAGTGGTGGTAGAGGCGGTGACTATGGCTACACCTTC
>NA|TRBV5-4|NA|TRBJ2-5
CASSSIERAGETQYF
TGTGCCAGCAGCTCAATCGAGCGGGCCGGGGAGACCCAGTACTTC
>NA|TRBV5-1|TRBD1|TRBJ1-2
CASSLGDRENGYTF
TGCGCCAGCAGCTTGGGTGACAGGGAGAATGGCTACACCTTC
>NA|TRBV7-9|TRBD2|TRBJ2-5
CASSPRGASGRRETQYF
TGTGCCAGCAGCCCCCGGGGGGCTAGCGGGAGAAGAGAGACCCAGTACTTC
>NA|TRBV18|NA|TRBJ1-4
CASSPLRGNEKLFF
TGTGCCAGCTCACCATTAAGAGGAAATGAAAAACTGTTTTTT
>NA|TRBV18|NA|TRBJ1-2
CASSPRRTSGYYGYTF
TGTGCCAGCTCACCACGAAGGACTTCGGGATACTATGGCTACACCTTC
>few|TRBV18|NA|TRBJ1-3
CASSLQRDTGNTIYF
TGTGCCAGCTCACTACAAAGGGACACTGGAAACACCATATATTTT
>NA|TRBV27|NA|TRBJ1-3
CASSLKNRAPGNTIYF
TGTGCCAGCAGTTTAAAAAACAGGGCTCCCGGAAACACCATATATTTT
>few|TRBV5-1|TRBD2|TRBJ2-5
CASTILAGGPQETQYF
TGCGCCAGCACCATACTAGCGGGGGGGCCCCAAGAGACCCAGTACTTC
>few|TRBV29-1|TRBD2|TRBJ2-3
CSDGLAGGGTQYF
TGCAGCGATGGACTAGCGGGAGGGGGTACGCAGTATTTT
>NA|TRBV19|NA|TRBJ2-7
CASSSRTRKSYEQYF
TGTGCCAGTAGTTCAAGGACAAGGAAATCCTACGAGCAGTACTTC
>NA|TRBV5-1|TRBD1|TRBJ2-3
CASSQDRTITDTQYF
TGCGCCAGCAGCCAGGACAGGACAATCACAGATACGCAGTATTTT
>NA|TRBV5-1|TRBD1|TRBJ2-6
CASSLTGVSGANVLTF
TGCGCCAGCAGCCTAACAGGGGTTTCTGGGGCCAACGTCCTGACTTTC
>NA|TRBV7-9|TRBD2|TRBJ2-3
CASTRLAGGRDTQYF
TGTGCCAGCACCAGACTAGCGGGGGGGCGAGATACGCAGTATTTT
>once|TRBV15|NA|TRBJ2-3
CATGGLNTDTQYF
TGTGCCACCGGAGGCCTCAACACAGATACGCAGTATTTT
>NA|TRBV19|NA|TRBJ2-2
CASTRVPLSGELFF
TGTGCCAGTACCAGGGTCCCCCTAAGCGGGGAGCTGTTTTTT